This T cell receptor (beta chain) was sequenced for a study of shared clonotypes between healthy human individuals. Overall study: The study used three CD4 naive, three CD4 memory, two CD8 naive and one CD8 memory plate per donor.

Genomic DNA of each subset was evenly split across several immunoSEQ plates. Some clones are missing from TCRdb's copy, which holds only in-frame ones; the method was immunoSEQ multiplex PCR. Of more than 2,000,000 clones in the sample, approximately 94% were seen once. Germline CDR1 is SGHAT and CDR2 is FQNNGV. Trimming stripped 0 bases from V and 0 bases from J, with 9 bases between. The CDR3 spans 15 residues. Sequenced input: naive CD4+ T cells sorted from blood. Described subset: CD45RA+ positively selected. The gene calls are TRBV11-2 and TRBJ2-7; D is uncertain. The clonotype originates from a man between 18 and 29 years old in good health. DNA of the CDR3: TGTGCCAGCAGCTTAGAGGGGTACGGCTCCTACGAGCAGTACTTC. Translation gives CASSLEGYGSYEQYF.